A single sample is the source of the 32 T cell receptor beta chains below, sequenced in a study of blood T cell repertoires in COVID-19. Clones were read by immunoSEQ multiplex PCR, and TCRdb kept only the in-frame ones, dropping some. Of some 210,000 clones detected, approximately 84% appear once; the ten largest clones hold roughly 7.6%. Sequencing was carried out using peripheral blood. Every receptor here comes from a woman in her forties or fifties with active or convalescent COVID-19.

V is TRBV6-5 and J is TRBJ2-1; 11 bases agree with TRBD2. The V and J ends lost 2 bases and 6 bases, in that order; junction bases with no gene match: 6. Germline V gene lookup returns CDR1 MNHEY and CDR2 SVGAGI. The CDR3 is made up of 16 amino acids. As DNA, the CDR3 is TGTGCCAGCAGTTACGGTTGGACTAGCGGGTTCAATGAGCAGTTCTTC. This translates into CASSYGWTSGFNEQFF.

This chain links TRBV5-1 with TRBJ2-1; 8 nucleotides match TRBD1. The CDR3 extends over 15 amino acids. CDR1 is SGHRS, CDR2 YFSETQ, per germline. After removal of 4 bases from V and 5 bases from J, the junction contained 8 bases not matched to a gene. CDR3 protein: CASSVETGANNEQFF. In DNA form, the CDR3 reads TGCGCCAGCAGCGTGGAGACAGGGGCCAACAATGAGCAGTTCTTC.

This rearrangement joins TRBV11-3 to TRBJ2-3, with a tentative D call TRBD2 (5 bases). The germline CDR1 and CDR2 sequences are SGHNT and YENEEA. The CDR3 runs to 14 residues. Trimming shortened V by 1 base and J by 2 bases, and 7 bases separated the two germline ends. The CDR3 nucleotides are TGTGCCAGCAGCTTAGGTCGGGACACAGATACGCAGTATTTT. It specifies CASSLGRDTDTQYF.

The chain carries TRBV18 and TRBJ1-4; 7 bases map to TRBD1. There are 20 residues in the CDR3. CDR1 is KGHSH and CDR2 is LQKENI in the germline V gene. The J segment lost 6 bases and the V segment lost 0 bases, leaving 19 bases of the junction unmatched. This CDR3 reads CASSPPEFLQGWVAHEKLFF. The CDR3, as DNA: TGTGCCAGCTCACCACCGGAATTTTTACAGGGGTGGGTTGCTCATGAAAAACTGTTTTTT.

The V and J genes are TRBV5-1 and TRBJ1-2, with unresolved D. Trimming took 4 bases from V and 5 from J, leaving 21 bases between them. Germline V gives CDR1 SGHRS, CDR2 YFSETQ. The CDR3 loop spans 16 amino acids. The chain's CDR3 is CASSPNGLGDLYGYTF. CDR3 bases: TGCGCCAGCAGCCCTAATGGACTGGGAGATTTATATGGCTACACCTTC.

The J gene is TRBJ2-3, the V gene TRBV6-4; 7 bases agree with TRBD2. CDR3 length: 16 amino acids. J gave up 2 bases and V 0 bases, and 5 bases lay outside the gene matches. Germline V lookup: CDR1 MRHNA, CDR2 SNTAGT. CDR3 in DNA: TGTGCCAGCAGTGACTCTACCAGCGGGATCACAGATACGCAGTATTTT. Amino acid sequence: CASSDSTSGITDTQYF.

This chain links TRBV28 with TRBJ1-2, with 9 nucleotides matching TRBD1. The germline V gene encodes CDR1 MDHEN and CDR2 SYDVKM. This CDR3 contains 15 residues. Germline trimming cut 5 bases from V and 1 base from J; bases unmatched to any gene: 5. CDR3 nucleotides: TGTGCCAGCAGTGCTTGGACAGGGGTTAACTATGGCTACACCTTC. Translation gives CASSAWTGVNYGYTF.

The V and J genes are TRBV28 and TRBJ2-1; 12 bases match TRBD2. This CDR3 has 19 amino acids. With V trimmed by 6 bases and J by 8 bases, 20 bases remained unmatched. Germline lookup yields CDR1 MDHEN and CDR2 SYDVKM. CDR3 DNA: TGTGCCAGCAGCCCCCCTCTAGCGGGGGGGCTATCGAGGAGGGATGAGCAGTTCTTC. Encoded protein: CASSPPLAGGLSRRDEQFF.

The CDR3 DNA sequence: TGTGCCAGCAGTTCCCTTTTAGCGGGGGAAGGCTACAATGAGCAGTTCTTC. It is translated as CASSSLLAGEGYNEQFF. The chain employs TRBV28 and TRBJ2-1; 9 nucleotides match TRBD2. Looked up from germline, CDR1 is MDHEN and CDR2 is SYDVKM. This CDR3 comprises 17 residues. The junction had 10 bases not matched to a gene; V was cut back by 4 bases and J by 3 bases.

The rearrangement joins TRBV19 to TRBJ2-2; TRBD2 aligns across 10 bases. The ends lost 7 bases at V and 2 bases at J; junction bases unmatched: 4. The germline gives CDR1 LNHDA, CDR2 SQIVND (reference sequence). The CDR3 covers 15 residues. CDR3 DNA sequence: TGTGCCAGTATAGCGGGAGGCCTAAACACCGGGGAGCTGTTTTTT. It is translated as CASIAGGLNTGELFF.

This chain links TRBV28 with TRBJ1-1, with no clear D. Trimming took 0 bases from V and 1 from J, leaving 3 bases between them. The CDR3 loop spans 13 amino acids. Germline loops: CDR1 MDHEN, CDR2 SYDVKM. The CDR3 DNA reads as TGTGCCAGCAGTTTATGGGCGAACACTGAAGCTTTCTTT. Its translation: CASSLWANTEAFF.

The gene calls are TRBV27 and TRBJ1-1, with D maybe TRBD1 (5 bases). The CDR3 contains 14 residues. V shed 6 bases and J shed 2 bases, with 13 bases lying between them. The germline V gene encodes CDR1 MNHEY and CDR2 SMNVEV (reference sequence). CDR3 sequence reads: CASRKGPQNTEAFF. In nucleotides, the CDR3 is TGTGCCAGCAGGAAGGGGCCACAAAACACTGAAGCTTTCTTT.

This rearrangement joins TRBV5-1 to TRBJ1-3; D might be TRBD1 (6 bases). Germline V gene data show CDR1 as SGHRS and CDR2 as YFSETQ. Trimming took 0 bases from V and 0 from J, leaving 10 bases between them. The CDR3 covers 16 residues. The CDR3 loop reads CASSLATGSSGNTIYF. As DNA, the CDR3 is TGCGCCAGCAGCTTGGCGACAGGCAGCTCTGGAAACACCATATATTTT. The full variable domain, rest sourced from reference TRBV5-1 and TRBJ1-3, is KAGVTQTPRYLIKTRGQQVTLSCSPISGHRSVSWYQQTPGQGLQFLFEYFSETQRNKGNFPGRFSGRQFSNSRSEMNVSTLELGDSALYLCASSLATGSSGNTIYFGEGSWLTVV.

This rearrangement joins TRBV12-3 or TRBV12-4 to TRBJ2-7, with D possibly matching TRBD2 (6 bases). The V end was cut by 5 bases, the J end by 3 bases, with 11 bases between. The CDR3 length is 13 residues. CDR3 sequence: CASSTSGLYEQYF. The CDR3 bases are TGTGCCAGCAGTACCTCGGGACTCTACGAGCAGTACTTC.

This chain uses TRBV5-5 with TRBJ2-7, with TRBD1 matching 10 bases. The CDR3 length is 15 residues. After removal of 4 bases from V and 4 bases from J, the junction contained 8 bases not matched to a gene. CDR1 and CDR2 from the germline V gene are SGHKS and YYEKEE (reference sequence). The CDR3, as DNA: TGTGCCAGCAGCCGACAGGGGGCGAGTTTGTACGAGCAGTACGTC. Protein: CASSRQGASLYEQYV.

The chain recombines TRBV5-1 with TRBJ2-7; tentative D call: TRBD2 (6 bases). This CDR3 region has 15 residues. Germline assignment: CDR1 SGHRS and CDR2 YFSETQ. V lost 0 bases to trimming and J lost 5 bases, with 15 bases between them. CDR3 loop: CASSLEVTRSHEQYF. Written as DNA, the CDR3 is TGCGCCAGCAGCTTGGAGGTGACTAGGTCCCACGAGCAGTACTTC.

This clone was counted between two and nine times. The chain is built from TRBV7-9 and TRBJ1-4; 8 bases are shared with TRBD1. The CDR3 extends over 15 amino acids. V gave up 5 bases and J gave up 8 bases; unmatched junction bases: 10. Looked up from germline, CDR1 is SEHNR and CDR2 is FQNEAQ (reference sequence). CDR3 amino acids: CASSRTGGLGEKLFF. CDR3 DNA: TGTGCCAGCAGCAGAACAGGGGGTCTGGGCGAAAAACTGTTTTTT.

The chain is built from TRBV19 and TRBJ2-5, with 15 bases identical to TRBD2. Germline CDR1 LNHDA, CDR2 SQIVND (reference sequence). V lost 1 base to trimming and J lost 6 bases; unmatched junction nucleotides: 12. CDR3 length: 19 residues. CDR3 bases: TGTGCCAGTAGTATAGTTGCCGGACTAGCGGGGGGGTCCGATCAGACCCAGTACTTC. It translates to CASSIVAGLAGGSDQTQYF.

This clone was recorded once. The V and J genes are TRBV28 and TRBJ1-6, with D unclear. The CDR3 has 14 residues. In germline, CDR1 is MDHEN, CDR2 SYDVKM. The V and J ends lost 3 bases and 7 bases respectively, with 10 bases between them. The DNA for the CDR3 is TGTGCCAGCAGTTTTGTGGGCTGGAATTCACCCCTCCACTTT. It translates to CASSFVGWNSPLHF.

A single count supports this clone. The chain joins TRBV7-9 to TRBJ1-4; the D gene is possibly TRBD1 (5 bases). The V gene's germline CDR1 is SEHNR and CDR2 FQNEAQ (reference sequence). The CDR3 is 16 amino acids. Trimming took off 5 bases at V and 4 bases at J, with 17 bases between the two ends. The DNA of the CDR3 is TGTGCCAGCAGCCGCCGGGGGACCACCCTTAATGAAAAACTGTTTTTT. Translated: CASSRRGTTLNEKLFF. The variable domain in full, with the rest retrieved from reference TRBV7-9 and TRBJ1-4, is DTGVSQNPRHKITKRGQNVTFRCDPISEHNRLYWYRQTLGQGPEFLTYFQNEAQLEKSRLLSDRFSAERPKGSFSTLEIQRTEQGDSAMYLCASSRRGTTLNEKLFFGSGTQLSVL.

Only one count was recorded for this clone. The chain links TRBV6-5 to TRBJ1-6; the D gene is possibly TRBD1 (5 bases). The CDR3 is made up of 12 amino acids. The V gene's germline CDR1 is MNHEY and CDR2 SVGAGI. V lost 7 bases, J lost 10 bases, and 11 bases lay in between. This CDR3 reads CASNRKGSPLHF. The CDR3 nucleotides read TGTGCCAGCAATCGCAAGGGGTCACCCCTCCACTTT.

The gene calls are TRBV9 and TRBJ1-1; weak D call: TRBD1 (5 bases). Trimming removed 0 bases at V and 4 bases at J, with 10 bases between. This CDR3 contains 14 residues. Germline V gives CDR1 SGDLS, CDR2 YYNGEE. CDR3 region: CASSVAGARTEAFF. CDR3 bases: TGTGCCAGCAGCGTAGCTGGGGCCCGCACTGAAGCTTTCTTT.

This chain links TRBV18 with TRBJ1-1; D remains ambiguous. The CDR3 totals 14 residues. Trimming left V 0 bases short and J 2 bases short, with 7 bases between. Germline CDR1 and CDR2: KGHSH and LQKENI. The DNA for the CDR3 is TGTGCCAGCTCACCACCTTCAGTAAACACTGAAGCTTTCTTT. Protein product: CASSPPSVNTEAFF. The variable domain in full, completed from reference TRBV18 and TRBJ1-1, reads NAGVMQNPRHLVRRRGQEARLRCSPMKGHSHVYWYRQLPEEGLKFMVYLQKENIIDESGMPKERFSAEFPKEGPSILRIQQVVRGDSAAYFCASSPPSVNTEAFFGQGTRLTVV.

The chain links TRBV5-6 to TRBJ2-2; D might be TRBD1 (5 bases). With 4 bases removed from V and 3 bases from J, the gap between germline ends came to 13 bases. The CDR3 length is 15 residues. The germline V gene has CDR1 SGHDT and CDR2 YYEEEE. The CDR3 is CASSPEAGHTGELFF. The CDR3 DNA reads as TGTGCCAGCAGCCCCGAGGCAGGGCACACCGGGGAGCTGTTTTTT.

The table lists this clone with a count of one. The chain has TRBV5-1 and TRBJ1-1; 7 nucleotides agree with TRBD1. The CDR3 totals 14 residues. V shed 4 bases, J shed 6 bases, and the junction held 9 bases outside the gene matches. Germline values: CDR1 SGHRS, CDR2 YFSETQ. The CDR3 nucleotides read TGCGCCAGCAGCCCATATCTAGGACAGGCTGAAGCTTTCTTT. Protein sequence: CASSPYLGQAEAFF.

CDR3 DNA sequence: TGTGCCAGCAGCTTAACAGGGGTTGGTAACTATGGCTACACCTTC. It is translated as CASSLTGVGNYGYTF. This chain uses TRBV5-8 with TRBJ1-2; 7 nucleotides match TRBD1. The germline CDR1 and CDR2 sequences are SGHTS and YDEGEE. CDR3 length equals 15 residues. Trimming at V came to 2 bases and at J to 1 base, leaving 5 bases not matched to a gene.

This clone was seen a single time. This chain connects TRBV28 to TRBJ2-1; 8 nucleotides align to TRBD2. Germline values: CDR1 MDHEN, CDR2 SYDVKM. V lost 3 bases to trimming and J lost 8 bases; unmatched junction nucleotides: 6. The CDR3 runs 14 residues. The CDR3 bases are TGTGCCAGCAGTTTGCCGACTAGCGTCGATGAGCAGTTCTTC. Its protein product is CASSLPTSVDEQFF.

The chain combines TRBV27 with TRBJ1-3; D is uncertain. Germline V gene sequence: CDR1 MNHEY, CDR2 SMNVEV (reference sequence). This CDR3 contains 15 residues. V lost 8 bases and J 0 bases, leaving 14 bases between the germline ends. CDR3 nucleotides: TGTGCCAGCCAACCCGGTTACCGCTCTGGAAACACCATATATTTT. As protein: CASQPGYRSGNTIYF.

The chain is built from TRBV7-9 and TRBJ2-1; D perhaps matches TRBD1 (6 bases). CDR1 SEHNR and CDR2 FQNEAQ come from the germline V gene (reference sequence). Trimming took 5 bases from V and 6 from J, leaving 17 bases between them. CDR3 length: 15 amino acids. CDR3 DNA sequence: TGTGCCAGCAGCCCTTCAAGGGACACTCCCAATGAGCAGTTCTTC. Translation: CASSPSRDTPNEQFF.

To note about this clone: This sample includes further DNA sequences coding for the same CDR3. The chain has TRBV5-4 and TRBJ1-2; 7 nucleotides match TRBD1. This CDR3 contains 14 residues. With V trimmed by 1 base and J by 2 bases, 2 bases remained unmatched. Germline lookup yields CDR1 SGHNT and CDR2 YYREEE (reference sequence). In DNA form, the CDR3 reads TGTGCCAGCAGCTTGAACAGGGGAAACTATGGCTACACCTTC. Its translation is CASSLNRGNYGYTF.

The V call is TRBV5-1, the J call TRBJ1-2; the match to TRBD1 covers 10 bases. The CDR3 consists of 16 residues. The germline V gene has CDR1 SGHRS and CDR2 YFSETQ. The V and J ends lost 4 bases and 8 bases, in that order; junction bases with no gene match: 14. This chain's CDR3 is CASSRTGGAPGYGYTF. The CDR3 region has the DNA TGCGCCAGCAGCAGGACAGGGGGGGCTCCCGGGTACGGCTACACCTTC.

The gene calls are TRBV3-1 (or the pseudogene TRBV3-2) and TRBJ2-1; TRBD2 matches at 13 bases. J was trimmed by 8 bases and V by 2 bases; bases with no gene match: 6. The CDR3 has 16 amino acids. Germline CDR1 reads LGHDT; CDR2 reads YNNKEL (reference sequence). The CDR3 protein is CASSQPGLAGKDEQFF. The DNA for the CDR3 is TGTGCCAGCAGCCAACCGGGACTAGCGGGGAAAGATGAGCAGTTCTTC.